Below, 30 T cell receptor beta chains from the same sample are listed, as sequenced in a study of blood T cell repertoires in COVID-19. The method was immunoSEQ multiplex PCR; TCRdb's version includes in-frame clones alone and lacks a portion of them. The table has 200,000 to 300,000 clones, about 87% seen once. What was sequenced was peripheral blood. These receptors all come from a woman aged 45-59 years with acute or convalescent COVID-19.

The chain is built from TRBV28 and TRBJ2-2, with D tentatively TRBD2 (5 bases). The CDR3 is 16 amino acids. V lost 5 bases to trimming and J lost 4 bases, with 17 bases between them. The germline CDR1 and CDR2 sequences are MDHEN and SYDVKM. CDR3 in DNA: TGTGCCAGCAGTCCCCTAGAGGGAGAGCGCACCGGGGAGCTGTTTTTT. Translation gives CASSPLEGERTGELFF.

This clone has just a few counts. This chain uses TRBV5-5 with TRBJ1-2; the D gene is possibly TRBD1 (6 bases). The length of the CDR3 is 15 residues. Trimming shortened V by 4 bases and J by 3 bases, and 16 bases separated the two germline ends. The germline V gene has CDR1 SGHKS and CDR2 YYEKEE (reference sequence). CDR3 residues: CASSNKTGSDYGYTF. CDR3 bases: TGTGCCAGCAGCAATAAAACAGGGTCGGACTATGGCTACACCTTC.

DNA for the CDR3: TGCGCCAGCAGTCCCTCGAGGGACTCTGGAAACACCATATATTTT. The encoded protein is CASSPSRDSGNTIYF. This chain uses TRBV23-1 with TRBJ1-3; D uncertain. TRBV23-1 is annotated as an ORF whose role is uncertain. V was clipped by 4 bases and J by 0 bases, with 10 bases between them. The CDR3 covers 15 residues.

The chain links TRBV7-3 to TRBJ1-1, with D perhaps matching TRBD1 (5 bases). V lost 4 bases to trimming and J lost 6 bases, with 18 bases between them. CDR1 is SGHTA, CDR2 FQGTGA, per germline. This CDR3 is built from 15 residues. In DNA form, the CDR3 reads TGTGCCAGCAGCTCCCCTGACAGAATGTCGGCTGAAGCTTTCTTT. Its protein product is CASSSPDRMSAEAFF.

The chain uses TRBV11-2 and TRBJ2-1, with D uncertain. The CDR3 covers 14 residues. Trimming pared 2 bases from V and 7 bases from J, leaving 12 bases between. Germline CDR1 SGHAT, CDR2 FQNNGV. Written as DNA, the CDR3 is TGTGCCAGCAGCTTATATGGCGCCGGGAATGAGCAGTTCTTC. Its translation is CASSLYGAGNEQFF. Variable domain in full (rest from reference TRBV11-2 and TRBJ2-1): EAGVAQSPRYKIIEKRQSVAFWCNPISGHATLYWYQQILGQGPKLLIQFQNNGVVDDSQLPKDRFSAERLKGVDSTLKIQPAKLEDSAVYLCASSLYGAGNEQFFGPGTRLTVL.

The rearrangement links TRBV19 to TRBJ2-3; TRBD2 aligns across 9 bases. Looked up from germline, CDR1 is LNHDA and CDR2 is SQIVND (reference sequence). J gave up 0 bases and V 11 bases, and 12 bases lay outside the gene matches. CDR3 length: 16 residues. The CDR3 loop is CASANRLAASTDTQYF. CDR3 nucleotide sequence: TGTGCCTCCGCAAACCGACTAGCGGCTAGCACAGATACGCAGTATTTT.

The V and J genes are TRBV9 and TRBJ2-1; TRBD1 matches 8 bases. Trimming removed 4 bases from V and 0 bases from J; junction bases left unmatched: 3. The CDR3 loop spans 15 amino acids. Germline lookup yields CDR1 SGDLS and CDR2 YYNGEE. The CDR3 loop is CASSPQGASYNEQFF. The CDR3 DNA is TGTGCCAGCAGCCCGCAGGGGGCCTCCTACAATGAGCAGTTCTTC.

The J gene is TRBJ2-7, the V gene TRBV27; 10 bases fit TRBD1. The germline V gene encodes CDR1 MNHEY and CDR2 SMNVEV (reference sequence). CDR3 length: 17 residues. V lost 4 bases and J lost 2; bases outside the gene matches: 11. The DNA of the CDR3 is TGTGCCAGCAGTTCCCGCCGGACAGGGGGGTCAACCTACGAGCAGTACTTC. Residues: CASSSRRTGGSTYEQYF.

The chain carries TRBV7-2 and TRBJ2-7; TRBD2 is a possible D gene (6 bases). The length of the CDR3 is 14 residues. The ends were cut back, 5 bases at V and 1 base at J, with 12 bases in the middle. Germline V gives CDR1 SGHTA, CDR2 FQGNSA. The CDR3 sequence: CASSTPGTSYEQYF. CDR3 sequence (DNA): TGTGCCAGCAGCACGCCCGGGACTTCCTACGAGCAGTACTTC.

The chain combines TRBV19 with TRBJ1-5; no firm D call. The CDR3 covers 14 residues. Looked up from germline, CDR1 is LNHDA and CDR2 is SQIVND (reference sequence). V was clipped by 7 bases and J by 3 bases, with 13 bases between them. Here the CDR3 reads CASNRVRINQPQHF. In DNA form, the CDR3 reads TGTGCCAGTAACCGGGTTCGAATCAATCAGCCCCAGCATTTT.

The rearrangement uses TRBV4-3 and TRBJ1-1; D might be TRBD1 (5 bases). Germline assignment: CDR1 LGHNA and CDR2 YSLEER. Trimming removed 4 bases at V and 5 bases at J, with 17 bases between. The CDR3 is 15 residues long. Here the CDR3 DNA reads TGCGCCAGCAGCCCCCTCGTTGGGGGGAGGACTGAAGCTTTCTTT. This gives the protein CASSPLVGGRTEAFF.

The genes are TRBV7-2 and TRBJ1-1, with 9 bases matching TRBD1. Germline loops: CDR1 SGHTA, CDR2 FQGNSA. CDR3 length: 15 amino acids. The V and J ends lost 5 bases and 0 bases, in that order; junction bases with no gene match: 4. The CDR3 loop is CASSQRTGVNTEAFF. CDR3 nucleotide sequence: TGTGCCAGCAGCCAACGGACAGGGGTGAACACTGAAGCTTTCTTT.

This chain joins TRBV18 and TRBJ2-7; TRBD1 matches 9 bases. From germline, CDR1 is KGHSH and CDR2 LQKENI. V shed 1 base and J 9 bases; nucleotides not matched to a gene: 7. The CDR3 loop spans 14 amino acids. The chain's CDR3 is CASSPQDRGGPQYF. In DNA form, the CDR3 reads TGTGCCAGCTCACCACAGGACAGGGGTGGTCCGCAGTACTTC. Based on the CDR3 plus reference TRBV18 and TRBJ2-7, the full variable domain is NAGVMQNPRHLVRRRGQEARLRCSPMKGHSHVYWYRQLPEEGLKFMVYLQKENIIDESGMPKERFSAEFPKEGPSILRIQQVVRGDSAAYFCASSPQDRGGPQYFGPGTRLTVT.

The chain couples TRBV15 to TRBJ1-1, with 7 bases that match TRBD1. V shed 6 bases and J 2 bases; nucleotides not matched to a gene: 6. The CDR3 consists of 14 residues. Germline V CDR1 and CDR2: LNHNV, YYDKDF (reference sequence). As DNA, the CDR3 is TGTGCCACCAGTAGGGGGCGGGCCAACACTGAAGCTTTCTTT. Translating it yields CATSRGRANTEAFF.

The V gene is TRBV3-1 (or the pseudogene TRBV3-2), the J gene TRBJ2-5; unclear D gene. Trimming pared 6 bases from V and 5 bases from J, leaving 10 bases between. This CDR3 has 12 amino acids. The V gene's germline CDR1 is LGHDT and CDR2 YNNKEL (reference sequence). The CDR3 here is CASRLTEETQYF. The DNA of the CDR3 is TGTGCCAGCAGACTAACTGAGGAGACCCAGTACTTC.

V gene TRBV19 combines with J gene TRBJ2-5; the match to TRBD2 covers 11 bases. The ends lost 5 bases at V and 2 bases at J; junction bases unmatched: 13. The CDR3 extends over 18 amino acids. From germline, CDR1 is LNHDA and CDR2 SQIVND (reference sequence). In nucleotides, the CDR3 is TGTGCCAGTAGTCCGACAGGGCTCAGACTAGCGGGACAAGAGACCCAGTACTTC. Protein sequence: CASSPTGLRLAGQETQYF.

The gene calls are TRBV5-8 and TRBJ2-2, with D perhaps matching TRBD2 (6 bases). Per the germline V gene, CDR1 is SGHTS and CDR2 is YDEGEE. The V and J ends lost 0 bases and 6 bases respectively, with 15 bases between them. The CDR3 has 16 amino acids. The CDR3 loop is CASSLEVGSWAGELFF. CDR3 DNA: TGTGCCAGCAGCTTGGAGGTCGGGAGTTGGGCCGGGGAGCTGTTTTTT.

This chain's CDR3 is CASSLRGATADTQYF. The CDR3 DNA sequence: TGTGCCAGCAGCTTACGGGGGGCTACGGCAGATACGCAGTATTTT. The V gene is TRBV7-8, the J gene TRBJ2-3; D perhaps matches TRBD2 (7 bases). Germline loops: CDR1 SGHVS, CDR2 FQNEAQ. V was pared by 2 bases and J by 4 bases, with 13 bases between. The CDR3 sequence is 15 residues long. The full variable domain, completed using reference TRBV7-8 and TRBJ2-3, is GAGVSQSPRYKVAKRGQDVALRCDPISGHVSLFWYQQALGQGPEFLTYFQNEAQLDKSGLPSDRFFAERPEGSVSTLKIQRTQQEDSAVYLCASSLRGATADTQYFGPGTRLTVL.

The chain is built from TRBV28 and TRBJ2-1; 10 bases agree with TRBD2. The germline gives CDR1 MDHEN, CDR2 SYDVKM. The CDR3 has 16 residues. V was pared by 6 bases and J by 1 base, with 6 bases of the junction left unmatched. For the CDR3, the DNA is TGTGCCAGCAGACCCAGCGGGAGGGAATCCTACAATGAGCAGTTCTTC. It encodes CASRPSGRESYNEQFF.

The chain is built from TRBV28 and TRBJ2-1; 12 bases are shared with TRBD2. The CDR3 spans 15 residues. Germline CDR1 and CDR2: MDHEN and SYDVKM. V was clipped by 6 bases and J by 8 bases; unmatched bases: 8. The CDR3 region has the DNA TGTGCCAGCAGAGCTAGCGGGAGGGCCCGGGATGAGCAGTTCTTC. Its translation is CASRASGRARDEQFF.

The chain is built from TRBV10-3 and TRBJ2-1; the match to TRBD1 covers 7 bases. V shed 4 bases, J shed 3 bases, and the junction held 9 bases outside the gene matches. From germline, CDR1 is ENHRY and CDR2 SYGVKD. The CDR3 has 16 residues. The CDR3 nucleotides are TGTGCCATCAGTGCCCCAGACAGGGCTAGCTACAATGAGCAGTTCTTC. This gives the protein CAISAPDRASYNEQFF.

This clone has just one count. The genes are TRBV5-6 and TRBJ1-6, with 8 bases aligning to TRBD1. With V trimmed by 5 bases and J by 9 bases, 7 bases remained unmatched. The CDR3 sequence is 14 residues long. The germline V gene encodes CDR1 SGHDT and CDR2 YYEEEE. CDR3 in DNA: TGTGCCAGCAGACACGACAGGGGAACTTCACCCCTCCACTTT. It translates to CASRHDRGTSPLHF.

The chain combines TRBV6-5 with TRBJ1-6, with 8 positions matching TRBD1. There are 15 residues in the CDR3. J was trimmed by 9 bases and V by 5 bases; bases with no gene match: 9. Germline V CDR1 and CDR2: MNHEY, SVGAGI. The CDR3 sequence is CASSRDRILISPLHF. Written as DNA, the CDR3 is TGTGCCAGCAGTCGGGACAGGATTTTGATTTCACCCCTCCACTTT.

For the CDR3, the DNA is TGTGCCAGCAGCCGCGACAGGGCGTCTGGAAACACCATATATTTT. Amino acids: CASSRDRASGNTIYF. This chain connects TRBV7-2 to TRBJ1-3; 7 bases map to TRBD1. The CDR3 sequence is 15 residues long. The germline gives CDR1 SGHTA, CDR2 FQGNSA. V trimming: 5 bases; J trimming: 1 base; junction bases outside the gene matches: 5.

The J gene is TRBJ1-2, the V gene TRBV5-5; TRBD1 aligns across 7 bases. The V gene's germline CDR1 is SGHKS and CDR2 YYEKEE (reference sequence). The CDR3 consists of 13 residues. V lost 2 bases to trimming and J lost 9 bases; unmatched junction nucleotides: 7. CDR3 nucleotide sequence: TGTGCCAGCAGCTTTCCTGGACAGGATAGCTACACCTTC. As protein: CASSFPGQDSYTF.

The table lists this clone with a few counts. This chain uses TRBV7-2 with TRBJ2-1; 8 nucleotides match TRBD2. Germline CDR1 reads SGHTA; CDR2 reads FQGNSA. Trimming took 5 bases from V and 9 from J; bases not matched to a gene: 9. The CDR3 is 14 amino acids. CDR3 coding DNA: TGTGCCAGCAGCCCCAGACTAGCGATGGGTGAGCAGTTCTTC. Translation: CASSPRLAMGEQFF. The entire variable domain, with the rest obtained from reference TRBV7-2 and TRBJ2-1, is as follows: GAGVSQSPSNKVTEKGKDVELRCDPISGHTALYWYRQSLGQGLEFLIYFQGNSAPDKSGLPSDRFSAERTGGSVSTLTIQRTQQEDSAVYLCASSPRLAMGEQFFGPGTRLTVL.

The CDR3 sequence: CASSKAGAGGQPQHF. The CDR3 DNA follows: TGTGCCAGCAGCAAAGCGGGGGCTGGAGGTCAGCCCCAGCATTTT. The chain links TRBV21-1 to TRBJ1-5; TRBD1, as called in the table, went unchecked against the DNA. TRBV21-1 is a pseudogene segment. This CDR3 has 15 residues.

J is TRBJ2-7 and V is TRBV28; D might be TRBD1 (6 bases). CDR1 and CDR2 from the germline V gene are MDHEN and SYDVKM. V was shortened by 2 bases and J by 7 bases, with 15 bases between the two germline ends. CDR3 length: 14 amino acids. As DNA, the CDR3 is TGTGCCAGCAGTTTACCGACAGGAGTTCGGGAGCAGTACTTC. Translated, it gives CASSLPTGVREQYF.

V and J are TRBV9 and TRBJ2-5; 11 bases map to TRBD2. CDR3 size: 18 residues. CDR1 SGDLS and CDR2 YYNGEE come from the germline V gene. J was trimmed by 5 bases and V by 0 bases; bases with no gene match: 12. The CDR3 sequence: CASSVAGGSGRARETQYF. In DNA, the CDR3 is TGTGCCAGCAGCGTAGCTGGAGGTAGCGGGAGGGCCCGGGAGACCCAGTACTTC.

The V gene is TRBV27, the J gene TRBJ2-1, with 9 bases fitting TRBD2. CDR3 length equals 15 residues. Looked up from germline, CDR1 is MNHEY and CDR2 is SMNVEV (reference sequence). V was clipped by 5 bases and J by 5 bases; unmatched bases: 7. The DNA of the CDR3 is TGTGCCAGCAGTCCGTCGGGACTAGCAAACAATGAGCAGTTCTTC. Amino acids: CASSPSGLANNEQFF.